Shown below are 17 T cell receptor beta chains from a single sample sequenced in a study of CD8+CD57+ T cells in acquired aplastic anemia. Whoever was chosen for sequencing had shown CD8+CD57+ cell expansion by flow cytometry. The template for TCR beta VDJ and CDR3 sequence profiling was genomic DNA. TCRdb fed the reads into MiXCR, producing one record per CDR3 protein. Of about 160,000 distinct CDR3 sequences in the sample, 71% were seen once. The sample consisted of sorted CD4+, CD8+, or CD8+CD57+ T cells (not recorded which) from PBMCs. These receptor sequences come from a human donor with aplastic anemia.

CDR3 region: CASSGLSGLYGYTF. As DNA, the CDR3 is TGTGCCAGTAGCGGTCTGTCAGGACTCTATGGCTACACCTTC. The chain has TRBV19 and TRBJ1-2; D is uncertain. V dropped 6 bases and J dropped 4 bases, with 15 bases sitting between them. Germline CDR1 and CDR2: LNHDA and SQIVND (reference sequence). The length of the CDR3 is 14 residues.

This chain links TRBV7-2 with TRBJ1-5, with D unresolved. CDR1 is SGHTA and CDR2 is FQGNSA in the germline V gene. V lost 5 bases and J lost 1, with 12 bases in between. The CDR3 sequence is 15 residues long. CDR3 residues: CASSPEVASNQPQHF. The CDR3 coding sequence is TGTGCCAGCAGCCCGGAGGTAGCGAGCAATCAGCCCCAGCATTTT.

The rearrangement links TRBV12-3 or TRBV12-4 to TRBJ1-5; 10 bases line up with TRBD1. This CDR3 has 16 amino acids. V trimming: 6 bases; J trimming: 2 bases; junction bases outside the gene matches: 7. DNA of the CDR3: TGTGCCAGCAGGTCGACAGGGGGCTGGGGCAATCAGCCCCAGCATTTT. Its translation is CASRSTGGWGNQPQHF.

The rearrangement uses TRBV20-1 and TRBJ2-1; D is ambiguous. Germline lookup yields CDR1 DFQATT and CDR2 SNEGSKA (reference sequence). The CDR3 spans 10 residues. Trimming removed 3 bases from V and 7 bases from J, with 4 bases in between. The CDR3 DNA reads as TGCAGTGCTAGTCAGAATGAGCAGTTCTTC. Encoded protein: CSASQNEQFF.

A note on this clonotype: A read error may produce the germline difference seen at one junction end. The CDR3 bases are TGCGCCAGCAGCCCCCCGGAGCGAAGCACAGATACGCAGTATTTT. It encodes CASSPPERSTDTQYF. V and J are TRBV12-3 or TRBV12-4 and TRBJ2-3; D is ambiguous. The CDR3 is made up of 15 amino acids.

V usage is TRBV9 and J usage is TRBJ2-5; possible D gene TRBD1, 6 bases. The CDR3 sequence is 14 residues long. Trimming stripped 0 bases from V and 9 bases from J, with 15 bases between. Germline assignment: CDR1 SGDLS and CDR2 YYNGEE. In DNA form, the CDR3 reads TGTGCCAGCAGCGTAGAGGACAGCAATCAGCCCCAGTACTTC. It yields the protein CASSVEDSNQPQYF.

The genes are TRBV20-1 and TRBJ2-1; D possibly uses TRBD1 or TRBD2 (5 bases each). Trimming removed 4 bases at V and 9 bases at J, with 13 bases between. Germline V gene sequence: CDR1 DFQATT, CDR2 SNEGSKA (reference sequence). The CDR3 has 12 amino acids. CDR3 sequence reads: CSAKNWGTEQFF. The CDR3 DNA reads as TGCAGTGCTAAAAATTGGGGGACTGAGCAGTTCTTC.

Ten or more counts support this clonotype. V usage is TRBV12-3 or TRBV12-4 and J usage is TRBJ2-3; 7 nucleotides match TRBD1. J gave up 2 bases and V 5 bases, and 7 bases lay outside the gene matches. The CDR3 has 15 residues. The CDR3 DNA follows: TGTGCCAGCAGTCAACAGGGGAAGGACACAGATACGCAGTATTTT. Translation: CASSQQGKDTDTQYF.

The J gene is TRBJ2-7, the V gene TRBV5-1, with TRBD1 matching over 7 bases. The CDR3 is 17 residues long. V shed 1 base, J shed 3 bases, and the junction held 13 bases outside the gene matches. Germline CDR1 is SGHRS and CDR2 is YFSETQ. DNA for the CDR3: TGCGCCAGCAGCTTGTCTGCATTGACAGGGTTATTCTACGAGCAGTACTTC. Protein sequence: CASSLSALTGLFYEQYF.

The chain employs TRBV10-3 and TRBJ2-7; 10 bases match TRBD1. CDR1 is ENHRY and CDR2 is SYGVKD in the germline V gene. This CDR3 comprises 15 residues. Trimming took 4 bases from V and 4 from J; bases not matched to a gene: 7. CDR3 sequence reads: CAISVGTGVLYEQYF. CDR3 nucleotides: TGTGCCATCAGTGTTGGGACAGGGGTCCTGTACGAGCAGTACTTC.

A word on this clonotype: A single base separates this from a much larger clone, so it may be a read error. The CDR3 ends on some other residue instead of the conserved phenylalanine or tryptophan, so this is likely a read error. The chain recombines TRBV2 with TRBJ2-5, with D unclear. Germline-derived CDR1 and CDR2 are SNHLY and FYNNEI. The CDR3 extends over 18 amino acids. V was pared by 4 bases and J by 2 bases, with 23 bases between. Written as DNA, the CDR3 is TGTGCCAGCAGTGCTCAATTAAATCGTAGAGGAAGTCAAGAGACCCAGTACGTC. Its translation: CASSAQLNRRGSQETQYV.

This clonotype has a single count. The rearrangement links TRBV19 to TRBJ1-6; possibly TRBD1 for D (6 bases). V was shortened by 5 bases and J by 9 bases, with 14 bases between the two germline ends. From germline, CDR1 is LNHDA and CDR2 SQIVND (reference sequence). The CDR3 runs 14 residues. Here the CDR3 reads CASSSPRGLSPLHF. The CDR3 bases are TGTGCCAGTAGTTCTCCCAGGGGACTTTCACCCCTCCACTTT.

J is TRBJ1-1 and V is TRBV2; tentative D call: TRBD1 (5 bases). Germline V gene lookup returns CDR1 SNHLY and CDR2 FYNNEI. The CDR3 has 15 residues. Trimming removed 3 bases at V and 10 bases at J, with 21 bases between. CDR3 nucleotides: TGTGCCAGCAGTGAGGGGGAGGGGATGGCTTTTAGAGCTTTCTTT. Translated: CASSEGEGMAFRAFF.

The rearrangement uses TRBV24-1 and TRBJ2-6; D unresolved. The CDR3 totals 15 residues. Germline CDR1 reads KGHDR; CDR2 reads SFDVKD. The V end lost 4 bases, the J end lost 2 bases, and 8 bases lay between the germline ends. This CDR3 reads CATSDPIAGANVLTF. For the CDR3, the DNA is TGTGCCACCAGTGACCCTATAGCTGGGGCCAACGTCCTGACTTTC.

DNA for the CDR3: TGTGCCAGCAGTTACGGGACAGGGATGTACGAGCAGTACTTC. Protein: CASSYGTGMYEQYF. The genes are TRBV6-2 or TRBV6-3 and TRBJ2-7, with 9 bases matching TRBD1. The CDR3 has 14 residues. Per the germline V gene, CDR1 is MNHEY and CDR2 is SVGEGT. With V trimmed by 2 bases and J by 4 bases, 3 bases remained unmatched.

V gene TRBV29-1 combines with J gene TRBJ1-2; a possible D gene is TRBD1 (6 bases). V shed 6 bases and J shed 8 bases, with 19 bases lying between them. The germline V gene has CDR1 SQVTM and CDR2 ANQGSEA. This CDR3 contains 13 residues. CDR3 region: CSVVQGRGVGYTF. DNA of the CDR3: TGCAGCGTAGTACAGGGTCGGGGTGTGGGCTACACCTTC.

Details on this clonotype: Lacking the conserved final phenylalanine or tryptophan, this CDR3 likely reflects a read error. The limits of the CDR3 on the DNA are not certain, so only TCRdb's listed CDR3 is given. The chain uses TRBV6-4 and TRBJ2-5; the DNA was not compared with TRBD2, the D call given in the table. Germline V gives CDR1 MRHNA, CDR2 SNTAGT. The CDR3 has 9 residues if both end residues are counted. The CDR3 is CASSDSTSG.